The 11 T cell receptor beta chains below come from one sample, sequenced in a study of OX40 agonist ivuxolimab in advanced cancers. The repertoire was sequenced with immunoSEQ multiplex PCR; TCRdb's copy has only in-frame clones and lacks some. Among about 52,000 clones listed, 82% were seen once. This sample comprised CD4+ or CD8+ T cells sorted from blood, obtained in a trial of the OX40 agonist ivuxolimab. The receptors were sampled from an adult with an advanced solid tumor such as melanoma, head and neck, liver or kidney cancer.

The genes are TRBV11-2 and TRBJ2-7, with D perhaps TRBD1 or TRBD2 (5 bases each). V lost 0 bases to trimming and J lost 3 bases, with 12 bases between them. This CDR3 has 15 residues. Germline values: CDR1 SGHAT, CDR2 FQNNGV. CDR3 sequence: CASSLDSGRLYEQYF. In DNA form, the CDR3 reads TGTGCCAGCAGCTTAGATTCGGGACGACTCTACGAGCAGTACTTC.

The chain has TRBV7-9 and TRBJ1-1, with 7 bases lining up with TRBD1. Germline V gene data show CDR1 as SEHNR and CDR2 as FQNEAQ (reference sequence). The ends lost 6 bases at V and 11 bases at J; junction bases unmatched: 12. The CDR3 runs to 13 residues. The CDR3 loop reads CASSRGQNGYAFF. CDR3 coding DNA: TGTGCCAGCAGTCGGGGACAGAACGGATACGCTTTCTTT.

This clone was seen only a few times. The chain is built from TRBV19 and TRBJ1-2; 7 bases are a match to TRBD1. The V gene's germline CDR1 is LNHDA and CDR2 SQIVND (reference sequence). Losses at the gene ends were 8 bases for V and 8 bases for J; bases not matched to a gene: 8. This CDR3 region has 12 residues. This CDR3 reads CASLRQGEGYTF. In DNA form, the CDR3 reads TGTGCCAGTCTCCGACAGGGAGAGGGCTACACCTTC.

The chain has TRBV5-1 and TRBJ1-4; D ambiguous. This CDR3 has 13 amino acids. Germline V gives CDR1 SGHRS, CDR2 YFSETQ. V was trimmed by 4 bases and J by 3 bases, leaving 7 bases between them. The CDR3 reads CASSLSPNEKLFF. The DNA of the CDR3 is TGCGCCAGCAGCCTCAGCCCTAATGAAAAACTGTTTTTT.

The gene calls are TRBV10-3 and TRBJ1-6, with 7 bases matching TRBD1. With V trimmed by 6 bases and J by 3 bases, 8 bases remained unmatched. CDR1 ENHRY and CDR2 SYGVKD come from the germline V gene. The CDR3 loop spans 16 amino acids. CDR3 in DNA: TGTGCCATCAGCCAAGGACAGGCCCACTATAATTCACCCCTCCACTTT. This codes for CAISQGQAHYNSPLHF.

V is TRBV28 and J is TRBJ2-5; 16 bases are a match to TRBD2. CDR3 size: 18 residues. In germline, CDR1 is MDHEN, CDR2 SYDVKM. The junction had 9 bases not matched to a gene; V was cut back by 5 bases and J by 3 bases. CDR3 coding DNA: TGTGCCAGCAGTACCCGTTTGGGACTAGCGGGGGGGAAAGAGACCCAGTACTTC. Its translation is CASSTRLGLAGGKETQYF.

In its sample, this clone was seen once. V and J are TRBV2 and TRBJ2-1; TRBD1 is a possible D gene (5 bases). Germline assignment: CDR1 SNHLY and CDR2 FYNNEI. This CDR3 spans 13 amino acids. The V end lost 7 bases, the J end lost 4 bases, and 11 bases lay between the germline ends. CDR3 amino acids: CASKTERYNEQFF. The CDR3, as DNA: TGTGCCAGCAAGACAGAGAGATACAATGAGCAGTTCTTC.

The chain carries TRBV5-1 and TRBJ2-5; 10 bases are shared with TRBD1. Germline-derived CDR1 and CDR2 are SGHRS and YFSETQ. CDR3 length equals 15 residues. The V segment lost 4 bases and the J segment 2 bases; nucleotides outside the gene matches: 5. CDR3 amino acids: CASSPGQGTQETQYF. CDR3 coding DNA: TGCGCCAGCAGCCCGGGACAGGGGACACAAGAGACCCAGTACTTC.

This chain links TRBV7-2 with TRBJ2-1; D may correspond to TRBD1 or TRBD2 (6 bases each). The CDR3 is 14 residues long. V lost 3 bases and J lost 6, with 12 bases in between. Looked up from germline, CDR1 is SGHTA and CDR2 is FQGNSA. CDR3 sequence: CASSFYGGGNEQFF. The CDR3 nucleotides are TGTGCCAGCAGCTTTTACGGGGGCGGCAATGAGCAGTTCTTC. Complete variable domain (other parts from reference TRBV7-2 and TRBJ2-1): GAGVSQSPSNKVTEKGKDVELRCDPISGHTALYWYRQSLGQGLEFLIYFQGNSAPDKSGLPSDRFSAERTGGSVSTLTIQRTQQEDSAVYLCASSFYGGGNEQFFGPGTRLTVL.

This clone was seen only once. J is TRBJ2-4 and V is TRBV4-2; either TRBD1 or TRBD2 may supply D (7 bases each). The CDR3 length is 16 residues. V lost 0 bases and J lost 5, with 14 bases in between. Germline CDR1 and CDR2: LGHNA and YNFKEQ. The CDR3 nucleotides read TGTGCCAGCAGCCAAGAGGGAGGGGGCAAAGAAAACATTCAGTACTTC. It translates to CASSQEGGGKENIQYF.

The rearrangement uses TRBV2 and TRBJ1-2, with D perhaps matching TRBD1 (6 bases). Germline lookup yields CDR1 SNHLY and CDR2 FYNNEI. The CDR3 length is 15 residues. Trimming stripped 6 bases from V and 3 bases from J, with 17 bases between. In nucleotides, the CDR3 is TGTGCCAGCAGAGCAGGGGTAATCTCTGACTATGGCTACACCTTC. Its translation is CASRAGVISDYGYTF.